This TCR beta chain was sequenced for a study of blood T cell repertoires in COVID-19. Study overall: T cells, B-cell-depleted T cells, or PBMCs provided the cDNA or gDNA that served as material.

Per the original methods: For nucleated cells, counts were estimated from reference gene primer amplification. Clones were sequenced by immunoSEQ multiplex PCR, and TCRdb holds only the in-frame ones, with some missing. That table is the source of V, J and clone size, and D and trimming were worked out from the DNA. The sample shows 650,000 to 800,000 clones, 80% to 90% of them seen only once. This CDR3 comprises 14 residues. Germline trimming cut 3 bases from V and 7 bases from J; bases unmatched to any gene: 3. CDR1 and CDR2 (germline): SGHAT, FQNNGV. Sequencing was carried out using peripheral blood. This chain joins TRBV11-2 and TRBJ2-1; 10 nucleotides line up with TRBD1. This receptor was obtained from a woman aged 18-30 years with acute or convalescent COVID-19. The CDR3 is CASSFGTGVNEQFF. The CDR3 region has the DNA TGTGCCAGCAGCTTCGGGACAGGGGTTAATGAGCAGTTCTTC.